Sequencing of this T cell receptor beta chain was carried out in a study of human T cells and chemical hapten exposure. Findings and caveats of the study: Given that the donors had alopecia, their immune response may differ from that seen in healthy people. The count of PT1 expanded TCRs correlated positively with patch test score.

Individual cDNA molecules (in the library) carried attached unique molecular identifiers. In TCRdb, the RACE reads were re-called with MiXCR into one record per CDR3 protein. The data contain 30,000 to 40,000 distinct CDR3 sequences, around 6.4% of them seen just once; the ten biggest clones take up roughly 9%. Of note for this clonotype: The antigen is undetermined.

As to time point: patch test 1, 2 weeks after DPC sensitization. Treatment of the sample: therapeutic diphenylcyclopropenone sensitization with weekly scalp DPC. Before extraction, the whole blood was not fractionated, and total RNA was taken from it. Losses at the gene ends were 5 bases for V and 5 bases for J; bases not matched to a gene: 11. The CDR3 extends over 16 amino acids. The germline gives CDR1 MNHEY, CDR2 SVGEGT. V usage is TRBV6-2 or TRBV6-3 and J usage is TRBJ2-5; 10 bases are shared with TRBD2. This material consisted of whole blood, taken in connection with sensitization to the hapten diphenylcyclopropenone (DPC). The clonotype comes from a woman aged 30 to 39 with alopecia areata. Some clones in this sample may be carry-over from other donors' samples. The chain's CDR3 is CASSRRSGGAMETQYF. The CDR3 DNA reads as TGTGCCAGCAGTCGCCGAAGCGGGGGGGCGATGGAGACCCAGTACTTC.